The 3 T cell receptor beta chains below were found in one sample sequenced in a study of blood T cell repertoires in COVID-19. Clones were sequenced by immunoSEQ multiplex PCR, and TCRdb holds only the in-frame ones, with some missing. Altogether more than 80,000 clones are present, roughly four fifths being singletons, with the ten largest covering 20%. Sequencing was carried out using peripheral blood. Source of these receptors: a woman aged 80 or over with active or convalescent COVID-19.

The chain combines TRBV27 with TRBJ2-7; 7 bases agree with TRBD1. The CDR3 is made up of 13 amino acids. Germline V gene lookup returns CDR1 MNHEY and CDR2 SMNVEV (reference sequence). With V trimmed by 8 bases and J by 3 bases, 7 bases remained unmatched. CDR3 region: CASARQGVYEQYF. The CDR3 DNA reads TGTGCCAGCGCCCGACAGGGAGTCTACGAGCAGTACTTC.

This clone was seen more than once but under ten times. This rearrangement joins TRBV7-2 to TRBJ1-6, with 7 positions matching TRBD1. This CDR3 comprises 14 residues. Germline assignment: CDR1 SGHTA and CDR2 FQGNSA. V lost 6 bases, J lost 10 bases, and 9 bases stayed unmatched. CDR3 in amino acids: CASSLLQGSSPLHF. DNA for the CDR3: TGTGCCAGCAGTCTACTACAGGGGTCCTCACCCCTCCACTTT.

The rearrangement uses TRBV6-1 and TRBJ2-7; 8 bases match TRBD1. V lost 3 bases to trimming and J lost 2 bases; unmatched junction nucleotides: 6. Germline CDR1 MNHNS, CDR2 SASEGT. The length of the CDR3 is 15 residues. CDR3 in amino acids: CASSEVTGDAYEQYF. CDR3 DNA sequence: TGTGCCAGCAGTGAGGTGACAGGGGACGCCTACGAGCAGTACTTC.